This is a list of T cell receptor beta chains from one sample in a study of T-cell reconstitution after alpha-beta-depleted transplantation in children. TCRdb re-called the PCR reads through MiXCR, storing one row per CDR3 protein. Of over 200,000 distinct CDR3 sequences in the sample, approximately 10% are singletons; the top ten hold 28%. The material sequenced was PBMCs, taken before TCRalphabeta/CD19-depleted stem cell transplant. The receptors originated from a child younger than two with acute myeloid leukemia, due to receive a stem cell transplant. CDR3s include the opening cysteine and the closing phenylalanine or tryptophan. A D gene is named only where the DNA matches it firmly. Some rows mark clone size as missing; the rest say once, few, many or name a class of expanded clone.

V gene,J gene,clone size,D gene,CDR3 protein,CDR3 DNA
TRBV7-8,TRBJ2-7,NA,TRBD1,CASSTGGLTYEQYF,TGTGCCAGCAGTACAGGGGGCCTTACCTACGAGCAGTACTTC
TRBV20-1,TRBJ1-4,NA,NA,CSAQLRLGQSTIATNEKLFF,TGCAGTGCTCAACTCAGACTCGGACAGTCAACCATAGCAACTAATGAAAAACTGTTTTTT
TRBV19,TRBJ2-2,NA,NA,CASSRDISVNTGELFF,TGTGCCAGTAGTAGGGACATTAGTGTGAACACCGGGGAGCTGTTTTTT
TRBV7-7,TRBJ2-5,NA,NA,CASSLDLGGKETQYF,TGTGCCAGCAGCTTAGACCTCGGGGGAAAAGAGACCCAGTACTTC
TRBV7-8,TRBJ1-1,many,NA,CASSPFSGSVGEAFF,TGTGCCAGCAGCCCTTTCTCCGGGTCGGTGGGGGAAGCTTTCTTT
TRBV5-1,TRBJ1-6,many,NA,CASSDTNGPDSPLHF,TGCGCCAGCAGCGACACAAATGGGCCCGATTCACCCCTCCACTTT
TRBV4-2,TRBJ2-1,many,TRBD2,CASSQAPAGDYNEQFF,TGTGCCAGCAGCCAAGCTCCCGCGGGAGACTACAATGAGCAGTTCTTC
TRBV30,TRBJ1-1,NA,NA,CAWTWGKYTKAFF,TGTGCCTGGACCTGGGGGAAGTACACTAAAGCTTTCTTT
TRBV12-3/TRBV12-4,TRBJ1-4,few,NA,CASTLRRNEKLFF,TGTGCCAGCACTCTGAGGAGGAATGAAAAACTGTTTTTT
TRBV28,TRBJ1-1,many,NA,CASSLSPRSYTEAFF,TGTGCCAGCAGTTTATCTCCCCGGAGTTACACTGAAGCTTTCTTT
TRBV7-2,TRBJ2-3,few,TRBD2,CASSLPSGRSADTQYF,TGTGCCAGCAGCTTGCCTAGCGGGAGAAGTGCAGATACGCAGTATTTT
TRBV12-3/TRBV12-4,TRBJ1-5,many,TRBD1,CASSFGQGRQPQHF,TGTGCCAGCAGTTTCGGACAGGGTAGGCAGCCCCAGCATTTT
TRBV7-2,TRBJ2-2,many,NA,CASSLVGGGRGTGELFF,TGTGCCAGCAGCTTAGTGGGGGGCGGGAGAGGAACCGGGGAGCTGTTTTTT
TRBV6-2/TRBV6-3,TRBJ2-7,many,NA,CASRRDASYEQYF,TGTGCCAGCAGGAGGGACGCGTCCTACGAGCAGTACTTC
TRBV20-1,TRBJ2-2,few,NA,CSARAGGRSVGELFF,TGCAGTGCTAGAGCTGGGGGACGGTCGGTCGGGGAGCTGTTTTTT
TRBV5-6,TRBJ2-3,many,TRBD2,CASSLATSGLTDTQYF,TGTGCCAGCAGCTTGGCGACTAGCGGGCTCACAGATACGCAGTATTTT
TRBV5-4,TRBJ2-7,NA,NA,CASSLFQGYEQYF,TGTGCCAGCAGCTTGTTCCAGGGATACGAGCAGTACTTC
TRBV7-9,TRBJ2-1,many,NA,CASSLVAMAQEQFF,TGTGCCAGCAGCTTAGTGGCTATGGCCCAGGAGCAGTTCTTC
TRBV20-1,TRBJ2-7,many,TRBD1,CSARDFKDQGVQYF,TGCAGTGCTAGAGATTTTAAAGACCAGGGGGTGCAGTACTTC
TRBV6-5,TRBJ2-1,many,NA,CASSYSGLNNEQFF,TGTGCCAGCAGTTACTCTGGGCTCAACAATGAGCAGTTCTTC
TRBV5-1,TRBJ2-3,many,TRBD1,CASSFRDSLGDTQYF,TGCGCCAGCAGCTTCCGGGACAGCCTAGGAGATACGCAGTATTTT
TRBV20-1,TRBJ2-3,many,TRBD1,CSAAPGQGFTDTQYF,TGCAGTGCTGCCCCGGGACAGGGGTTCACAGATACGCAGTATTTT